What follows are 21 T cell receptor beta chains derived from one specimen sequenced in a study of identical twins. TCRdb re-derived calls from the 5' RACE reads in MiXCR, one entry per CDR3 protein. The sample has 1.5 million to 2 million distinct CDR3 sequences, about 32% seen once. Material: cord blood. The source is a newborn girl in good health.

V gene TRBV3-1 combines with J gene TRBJ2-4; 7 nucleotides align to TRBD1. With 1 base clipped from V and 0 bases from J, the junction kept 12 bases outside the gene matches. CDR1 is LGHDT and CDR2 is YNNKEL in the germline V gene (reference sequence). There are 19 residues in the CDR3. The CDR3 protein is CASSQAWTGPTLAKNIQYF. In DNA, the CDR3 is TGTGCCAGCAGCCAAGCTTGGACAGGCCCCACACTAGCCAAAAACATTCAGTACTTC.

This clonotype occurred a few times. The genes are TRBV27 and TRBJ2-1, with D possibly matching TRBD1 (5 bases). Germline CDR1 and CDR2: MNHEY and SMNVEV (reference sequence). The V end lost 5 bases, the J end lost 8 bases, and 13 bases lay between the germline ends. CDR3 length: 13 residues. CDR3 DNA sequence: TGTGCCAGCAGTCAATCCCCCAGGGATGAGCAGTTCTTC. Translation gives CASSQSPRDEQFF.

With respect to this clonotype: Compared with germline, one end of the junction differs, possibly owing to a read error. The chain is built from TRBV7-6 and TRBJ2-6; a weak D match, TRBD2 (5 bases). This CDR3 is 17 amino acids long. Germline CDR1 SGHVS, CDR2 FNYEAQ. As DNA, the CDR3 is TGTGCCGGCAGCTTAGGAGGTTTTCGCTCTGGGGCCAACGTCCTGACTTTC. The encoded protein is CAGSLGGFRSGANVLTF. Variable domain in full (rest from reference TRBV7-6 and TRBJ2-6): GAGVSQSPRYKVTKRGQDVALRCDPISGHVSLYWYRQALGQGPEFLTYFNYEAQQDKSGLPNDRFSAERPEGSISTLTIQRTEQRDSAMYRCAGSLGGFRSGANVLTFGAGSRLTVL.

The genes are TRBV5-6 and TRBJ2-7; D gene unclear. CDR1 SGHDT and CDR2 YYEEEE come from the germline V gene. The CDR3 runs to 12 residues. Trimming shortened V by 3 bases and J by 4 bases, and 8 bases separated the two germline ends. The CDR3 loop is CASSYMQYEQYF. As DNA, the CDR3 is TGTGCCAGCAGCTATATGCAGTACGAGCAGTACTTC. Full variable domain (missing parts from reference TRBV5-6 and TRBJ2-7): DAGVTQSPTHLIKTRGQQVTLRCSPKSGHDTVSWYQQALGQGPQFIFQYYEEEERQRGNFPDRFSGHQFPNYSSELNVNALLLGDSALYLCASSYMQYEQYFGPGTRLTVT.

The V call is TRBV7-7, the J call TRBJ2-3; TRBD1 matches 7 bases. CDR3 length: 13 amino acids. Germline lookup yields CDR1 SSHAT and CDR2 FNYEAQ (reference sequence). The CDR3 DNA sequence: TGTGCTAGCCGACAGGGAACGACAGATACGCAGTATTTT. Translating it yields CASRQGTTDTQYF. Based on the CDR3 plus reference TRBV7-7 and TRBJ2-3, the full variable domain is GAGVSQSPRYKVTKRGQDVTLRCDPISSHATLYWYQQALGQGPEFLTYFNYEAQPDKSGLPSDRFSAERPEGSISTLTIQRTEQRDSAMYRCASRQGTTDTQYFGPGTRLTVL.

The rearrangement links TRBV20-1 to TRBJ2-5, with TRBD2 matching 9 bases. V lost 3 bases, J lost 3 bases, and 5 bases stayed unmatched. CDR1 DFQATT and CDR2 SNEGSKA come from the germline V gene (reference sequence). The CDR3 is 14 amino acids. The CDR3 protein is CSASWLAGKETQYF. For the CDR3, the DNA is TGCAGTGCTAGTTGGCTAGCGGGAAAAGAGACCCAGTACTTC.

In its sample, this clonotype was seen a few times. This rearrangement joins TRBV9 to TRBJ2-4, with 8 positions matching TRBD2. There are 12 residues in the CDR3. J gave up 13 bases and V 0 bases, and 3 bases lay outside the gene matches. Per germline, CDR1 SGDLS and CDR2 YYNGEE. The CDR3 DNA reads as TGTGCCAGCAGCGTAGTGGGCGGGAGGCAGTACTTC. Protein: CASSVVGGRQYF.

This clonotype was recorded a few times. The rearrangement joins TRBV7-2 to TRBJ1-2, with D maybe TRBD1 (6 bases). This CDR3 contains 15 residues. The V end lost 0 bases, the J end lost 0 bases, and 8 bases lay between the germline ends. Germline values: CDR1 SGHTA, CDR2 FQGNSA. The CDR3: CASSLAGATNYGYTF. The CDR3 DNA is TGTGCCAGCAGCTTAGCGGGGGCAACTAACTATGGCTACACCTTC.

This chain joins TRBV5-1 and TRBJ2-2; D gene unclear. V was pared by 3 bases and J by 2 bases, with 8 bases between. CDR1 and CDR2 (germline): SGHRS, YFSETQ. The CDR3 has 14 amino acids. CDR3 residues: CASSYDRNTGELFF. Here the CDR3 DNA reads TGCGCCAGCAGCTACGACCGCAACACCGGGGAGCTGTTTTTT.

In its sample, this clonotype was seen a few times. The CDR3 nucleotides are TGCAGTGCTTGGGCCCGCAGGGGTCAGCCCCAGCATTTT. Amino acid sequence: CSAWARRGQPQHF. The chain has TRBV20-1 and TRBJ1-5, with TRBD1 as a possible D gene (6 bases). The CDR3 has 13 amino acids. V was trimmed by 5 bases and J by 6 bases, leaving 14 bases between them. Germline V gene lookup returns CDR1 DFQATT and CDR2 SNEGSKA (reference sequence).

This rearrangement joins TRBV6-1 to TRBJ2-5, with no clear D. The CDR3 is 16 amino acids. The ends were cut back, 7 bases at V and 1 base at J, with 19 bases in the middle. Germline V gene lookup returns CDR1 MNHNS and CDR2 SASEGT. CDR3 sequence: CASTEWWGRFQETQYF. The CDR3 nucleotides are TGTGCCAGCACCGAATGGTGGGGTCGATTCCAAGAGACCCAGTACTTC.

This clonotype showed up many times. One end of the junction fails to match germline, which may point to a read error. This chain uses TRBV5-1 with TRBJ2-4; 8 nucleotides line up with TRBD1. The CDR3 is 14 residues long. Germline V CDR1 and CDR2: SGHRS, YFSETQ. Here the CDR3 DNA reads TGCGCCAGCAGCCCGGGACAGGCCAGAAACATTCAGTACTTC. Its protein product is CASSPGQARNIQYF.

The chain carries TRBV12-3 or TRBV12-4 and TRBJ2-3, with 7 bases identical to TRBD2. V trimming: 6 bases; J trimming: 3 bases; junction bases outside the gene matches: 12. The CDR3 contains 16 residues. CDR3 coding DNA: TGTGCCAGCAGGACCATAGCGGGCGGGCGAACAGATACGCAGTATTTT. Its protein product is CASRTIAGGRTDTQYF.

This clonotype turned up a few times. The CDR3 DNA reads TGCAGCGCTTCTCCGGGACAGGGAACGTACGAGCAGTACTTC. Its protein is CSASPGQGTYEQYF. The rearrangement joins TRBV29-1 to TRBJ2-7, with 9 positions matching TRBD1. Germline CDR1 is SQVTM and CDR2 is ANQGSEA. The CDR3 has 14 residues. Trimming took 7 bases from V and 4 from J; bases not matched to a gene: 11.

This clonotype was counted a few times. The chain joins TRBV29-1 to TRBJ1-1, with a weak D call TRBD1 (6 bases). Trimming removed 4 bases at V and 7 bases at J, with 25 bases between. Germline V CDR1 and CDR2: SQVTM, ANQGSEA. The CDR3 spans 16 residues. The CDR3 nucleotides read TGCAGCGTTGGGGGGGCATTTAACACTCCTGGGGATGAAGCTTTCTTT. Protein: CSVGGAFNTPGDEAFF.

Only a few counts were recorded for this clonotype. This chain links TRBV3-1 with TRBJ2-3, with D perhaps TRBD2 (6 bases). The germline V and J ends were trimmed by 4 bases and 2 bases, with 10 bases remaining between them. The germline V gene encodes CDR1 LGHDT and CDR2 YNNKEL (reference sequence). The CDR3 totals 14 residues. The CDR3 DNA follows: TGTGCCAGCAGCCCGTCTAGCGCCACAGATACGCAGTATTTT. This gives the protein CASSPSSATDTQYF.

This chain links TRBV27 with TRBJ2-3; 7 bases map to TRBD1. Losses at the gene ends were 7 bases for V and 0 bases for J; bases not matched to a gene: 7. The CDR3 is 15 residues long. Germline V gene data show CDR1 as MNHEY and CDR2 as SMNVEV (reference sequence). CDR3 in amino acids: CASNQRQGSTDTQYF. DNA for the CDR3: TGTGCCAGCAACCAACGACAGGGTAGCACAGATACGCAGTATTTT.

This chain uses TRBV7-2 with TRBJ2-1, with a tentative D call TRBD2 (5 bases). V lost 5 bases, J lost 6 bases, and 17 bases lay in between. Germline values: CDR1 SGHTA, CDR2 FQGNSA. CDR3 size: 15 residues. The chain's CDR3 is CASSPGVSSPNEQFF. In nucleotides, the CDR3 is TGTGCCAGCAGCCCCGGGGTTTCTAGTCCCAATGAGCAGTTCTTC.

V usage is TRBV18 and J usage is TRBJ1-2; possible D gene TRBD1, 6 bases. V was cut by 5 bases and J by 4 bases, with 23 bases left in between. The germline gives CDR1 KGHSH, CDR2 LQKENI. CDR3 length: 17 residues. Written as DNA, the CDR3 is TGTGCCAGCTCAAACACTGGGGGGACATCCAAGACCTATGGCTACACCTTC. It translates to CASSNTGGTSKTYGYTF.

In its sample, this clonotype was seen a few times. J is TRBJ2-5 and V is TRBV27; D perhaps matches TRBD1 (6 bases). The CDR3 is 15 amino acids. Germline loops: CDR1 MNHEY, CDR2 SMNVEV (reference sequence). Trimming removed 5 bases at V and 1 base at J, with 14 bases between. The CDR3, as DNA: TGTGCCAGCAGTGCGCTCACAGGGTCCCAAGAGACCCAGTACTTC. Amino acid sequence: CASSALTGSQETQYF.

Ten or more counts support this clonotype. V is TRBV12-3 or TRBV12-4 and J is TRBJ2-3; D unresolved. The CDR3 is made up of 14 amino acids. V was cut by 5 bases and J by 3 bases, with 12 bases left in between. CDR3 sequence reads: CASSLPDGTDTQYF. CDR3 DNA sequence: TGTGCCAGCAGTCTACCTGATGGGACAGATACGCAGTATTTT.